One T cell receptor beta chain is described in this entry. As yet, its antigen is unknown. These data come from a study of persistence of HIV-infected CD4 T cells. Across the study: Blood samples, up to roughly 200 mL, came from multiple time points, except two leukapheresis donors sampled once.

Stimulation used around 9.1 ug/mL lysate from CMV-infected fibroblasts. CD40L/CD69 double-negative CD45RO-high memory CD4+ T cells were collected. This was the immunoSEQ version 4 assay in survey mode. Libraries were prepared by immunoSEQ multiplex PCR; TCRdb keeps only in-frame clonotypes and omits some of them. The profile shows 46,000 or so clones, about 80% of them singletons. The TCR sequence derives from an adult man with HIV who was CMV-seropositive. The source was CD4+ T cells sorted from PBMCs after roughly 18-hour stimulation, collected from a patient who received antiretroviral therapy.

The CDR3 sequence is CASSETGNGRAFF. DNA for the CDR3: TGTGCCAGCAGTGAAACCGGGAACGGCAGAGCTTTCTTT. The chain carries TRBV6-4 and TRBJ1-1; no clear D. V was clipped by 3 bases and J by 10 bases, with 15 bases between them. CDR1 is MRHNA, CDR2 SNTAGT, per germline. The CDR3 runs to 13 residues.